This T cell receptor beta chain emerged from a study of T cell responses to AZD1222 COVID-19 vaccine. From germline, CDR1 is SGDLS and CDR2 YYNGEE. V trimming: 0 bases; J trimming: 1 base; junction bases outside the gene matches: 7. The CDR3 loop spans 17 amino acids. Whole-study results and caveats: Only six people who got AZD1222 tested seropositive at baseline. The breadth and depth of Spike-specific TCRs increased once two AZD1222 doses had been given. CD4 TCRs covered the whole spike, strongest at regions 160-218 and 743-854. Most donors were white British, females outnumbered males, and clonal diversity was possibly underestimated.

On this clone itself: Its antigen is unknown.

Sequencing used immunoSEQ multiplex PCR; TCRdb keeps in-frame clones, though not all of them. The profile shows 130,000 to 150,000 clones, 75% to 90% of them singletons. The chain has TRBV9 and TRBJ1-3; TRBD1 matches 7 bases. The sequence was collected from an adult in good health. This sample comprised peripheral blood, obtained on day 0 of MenACWY control vaccination. CDR3 sequence reads: CASSVALARGSGNTIYF. For the CDR3, the DNA is TGTGCCAGCAGCGTAGCTCTGGCCAGGGGGTCTGGAAACACCATATATTTT.